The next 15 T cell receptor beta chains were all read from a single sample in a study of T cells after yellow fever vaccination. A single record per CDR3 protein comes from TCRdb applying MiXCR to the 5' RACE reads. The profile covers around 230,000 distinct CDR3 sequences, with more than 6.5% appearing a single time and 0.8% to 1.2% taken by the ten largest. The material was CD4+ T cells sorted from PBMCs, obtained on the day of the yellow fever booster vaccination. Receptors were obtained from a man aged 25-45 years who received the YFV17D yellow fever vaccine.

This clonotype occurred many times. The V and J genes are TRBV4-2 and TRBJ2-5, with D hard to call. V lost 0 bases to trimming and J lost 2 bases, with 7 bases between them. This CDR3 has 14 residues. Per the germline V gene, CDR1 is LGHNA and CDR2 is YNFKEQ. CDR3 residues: CASSQDLQQETQYF. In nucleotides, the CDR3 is TGTGCCAGCAGCCAAGATCTCCAGCAAGAGACCCAGTACTTC.

The CDR3 protein is CATSIRLENTEAFF. The CDR3, as DNA: TGTGCCACCAGCATTCGACTGGAGAACACTGAAGCTTTCTTT. The J gene is TRBJ1-1, the V gene TRBV15, with D uncertain. In germline, CDR1 is LNHNV, CDR2 YYDKDF (reference sequence). Between the trimmed V and J ends, which lost 4 bases and 1 base, there was a span of 10 bases. The CDR3 contains 14 residues.

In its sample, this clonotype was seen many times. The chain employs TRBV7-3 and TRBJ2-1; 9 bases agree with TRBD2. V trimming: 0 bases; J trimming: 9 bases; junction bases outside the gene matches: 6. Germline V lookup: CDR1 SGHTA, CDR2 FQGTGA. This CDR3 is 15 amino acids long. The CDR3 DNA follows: TGTGCCAGCAGCTTAACGGGCGGGAGGGCCGGTGAGCAGTTCTTC. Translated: CASSLTGGRAGEQFF. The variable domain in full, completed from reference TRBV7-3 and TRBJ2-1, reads GAGVSQTPSNKVTEKGKYVELRCDPISGHTALYWYRQSLGQGPEFLIYFQGTGAADDSGLPNDRFFAVRPEGSVSTLKIQRTERGDSAVYLCASSLTGGRAGEQFFGPGTRLTVL.

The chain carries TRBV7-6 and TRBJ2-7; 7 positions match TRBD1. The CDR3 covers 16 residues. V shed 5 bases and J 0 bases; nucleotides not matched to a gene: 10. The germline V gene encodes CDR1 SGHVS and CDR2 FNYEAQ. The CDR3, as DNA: TGTGCCAGCAGCCTAAAGCCGGGACAGTTCTCCTACGAGCAGTACTTC. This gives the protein CASSLKPGQFSYEQYF.

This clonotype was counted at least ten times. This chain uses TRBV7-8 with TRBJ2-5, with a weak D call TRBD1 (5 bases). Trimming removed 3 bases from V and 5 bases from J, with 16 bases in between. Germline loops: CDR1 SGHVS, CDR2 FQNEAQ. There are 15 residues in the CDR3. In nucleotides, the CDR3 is TGTGCCAGCAGCTTCACACAGGATTCCCGGGAGACCCAGTACTTC. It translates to CASSFTQDSRETQYF.

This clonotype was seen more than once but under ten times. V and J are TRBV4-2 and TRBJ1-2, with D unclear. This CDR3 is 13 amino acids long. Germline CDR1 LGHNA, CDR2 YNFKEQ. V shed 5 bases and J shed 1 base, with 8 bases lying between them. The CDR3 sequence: CASSEAGNYGYTF. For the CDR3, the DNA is TGTGCCAGCAGCGAGGCCGGTAACTATGGCTACACCTTC.

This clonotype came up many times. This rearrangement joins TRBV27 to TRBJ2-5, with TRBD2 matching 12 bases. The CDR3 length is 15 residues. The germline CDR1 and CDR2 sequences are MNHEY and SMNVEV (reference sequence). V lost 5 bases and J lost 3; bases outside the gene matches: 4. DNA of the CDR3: TGTGCCAGCAGTCCTGGACTAGCGGGGAAAGAGACCCAGTACTTC. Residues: CASSPGLAGKETQYF.

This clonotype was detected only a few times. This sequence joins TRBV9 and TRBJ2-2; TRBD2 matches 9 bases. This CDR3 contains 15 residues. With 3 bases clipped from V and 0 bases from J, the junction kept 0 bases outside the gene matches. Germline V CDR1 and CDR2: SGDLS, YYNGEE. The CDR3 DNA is TGTGCCAGCAGCGGCGGGGGGGCGAACACCGGGGAGCTGTTTTTT. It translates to CASSGGGANTGELFF. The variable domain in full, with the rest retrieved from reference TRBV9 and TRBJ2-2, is DSGVTQTPKHLITATGQRVTLRCSPRSGDLSVYWYQQSLDQGLQFLIQYYNGEERAKGNILERFSAQQFPDLHSELNLSSLELGDSALYFCASSGGGANTGELFFGEGSRLTVL.

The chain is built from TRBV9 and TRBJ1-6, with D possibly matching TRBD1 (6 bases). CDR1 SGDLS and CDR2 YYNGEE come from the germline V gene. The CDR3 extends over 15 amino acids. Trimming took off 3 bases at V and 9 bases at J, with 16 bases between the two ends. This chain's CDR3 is CASSAQTGTSSPLHF. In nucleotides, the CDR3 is TGTGCCAGCAGCGCCCAAACCGGGACAAGTTCACCCCTCCACTTT.

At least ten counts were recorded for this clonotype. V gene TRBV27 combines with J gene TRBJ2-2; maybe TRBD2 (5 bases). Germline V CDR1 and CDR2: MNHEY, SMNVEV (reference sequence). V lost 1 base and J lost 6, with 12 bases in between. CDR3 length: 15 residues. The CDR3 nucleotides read TGTGCCAGCAGTTTATTAGGACTGGTTGCCGGGGAGCTGTTTTTT. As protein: CASSLLGLVAGELFF.

CDR3 DNA: TGTGCCAGCAGCGCCGGGAATGTGGGGGGCACAGATACGCAGTATTTT. Translating gives CASSAGNVGGTDTQYF. The genes are TRBV9 and TRBJ2-3; D could derive from TRBD1 or TRBD2 (5 bases each). The CDR3 has 16 amino acids. V lost 3 bases and J lost 1, with 15 bases in between. Germline V gives CDR1 SGDLS, CDR2 YYNGEE.

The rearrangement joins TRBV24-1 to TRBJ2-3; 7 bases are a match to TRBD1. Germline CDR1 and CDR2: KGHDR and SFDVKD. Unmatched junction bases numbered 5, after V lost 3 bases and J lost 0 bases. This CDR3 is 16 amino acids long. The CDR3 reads CATSDPTGSSTDTQYF. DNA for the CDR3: TGTGCCACCAGTGATCCGACAGGGTCTAGCACAGATACGCAGTATTTT.

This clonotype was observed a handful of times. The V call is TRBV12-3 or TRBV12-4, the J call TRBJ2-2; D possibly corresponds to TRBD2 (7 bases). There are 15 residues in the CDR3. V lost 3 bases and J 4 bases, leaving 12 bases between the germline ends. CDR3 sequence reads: CASSFLAGATGELFF. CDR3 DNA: TGTGCCAGCAGTTTCTTGGCGGGGGCCACCGGGGAGCTGTTTTTT.

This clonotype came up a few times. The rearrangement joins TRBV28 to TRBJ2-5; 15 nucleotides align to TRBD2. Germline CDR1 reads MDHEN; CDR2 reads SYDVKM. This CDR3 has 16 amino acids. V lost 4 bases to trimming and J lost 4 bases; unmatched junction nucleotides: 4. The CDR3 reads CASSWGLAGGVETQYF. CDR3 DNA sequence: TGTGCCAGCAGTTGGGGACTAGCGGGAGGTGTAGAGACCCAGTACTTC.

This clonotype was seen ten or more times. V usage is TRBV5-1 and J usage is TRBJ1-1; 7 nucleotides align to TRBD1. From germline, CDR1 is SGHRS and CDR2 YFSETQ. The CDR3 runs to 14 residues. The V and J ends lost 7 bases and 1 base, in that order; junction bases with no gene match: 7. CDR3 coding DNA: TGCGCCAGCGTGAAGGGGGCCCAGAACACTGAAGCTTTCTTT. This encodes CASVKGAQNTEAFF.